This is a list of T cell receptor beta chains from one sample in a study of T cells in Graves' hyperthyroidism and ophthalmopathy. One entry per CDR3 protein results from TCRdb running MiXCR on the multiplex PCR reads. The repertoire has around 620,000 distinct CDR3 sequences, 12% to 15% of them found once; the top ten carry roughly 7.7%. The material sequenced was blood. The receptors were gathered from a young woman with Graves' ophthalmopathy. The CDR3 runs from the conserved cysteine through the conserved F or W. The D gene is left open where the match is weak. Only part of the rows carry a size: once, few, many, or a class if the clone is expanded.

d_call: TRBD2; clone_size: many; j_call: TRBJ2-3; v_call: TRBV7-9; cdr3_aa: CASSFGTSGNTDTQYF; cdr3_nt: TGTGCCAGCAGCTTTGGGACTAGCGGGAACACAGATACGCAGTATTTT
d_call: TRBD2; clone_size: NA; j_call: TRBJ2-1; v_call: TRBV6-2/TRBV6-3; cdr3_aa: CASSPRKREGPSYNEQFF; cdr3_nt: TGTGCCAGCTCACCGCGAAAGCGGGAGGGCCCCTCCTACAATGAGCAGTTCTTC
d_call: NA; clone_size: few; j_call: TRBJ1-5; v_call: TRBV6-2/TRBV6-3; cdr3_aa: CASSYAGRRGHQPQHF; cdr3_nt: TGTGCCAGCAGTTACGCGGGCAGGCGGGGCCATCAGCCCCAGCATTTT
d_call: TRBD1; clone_size: few; j_call: TRBJ1-4; v_call: TRBV28; cdr3_aa: CASSPTGGTEKLFF; cdr3_nt: TGTGCCAGCAGTCCGACAGGGGGAACTGAAAAACTGTTTTTT
d_call: NA; clone_size: many; j_call: TRBJ1-1; v_call: TRBV18; cdr3_aa: CASSPRTARDTEAFF; cdr3_nt: TGTGCCAGCTCACCGCGGACAGCCCGGGACACTGAAGCTTTCTTT
d_call: NA; clone_size: many; j_call: TRBJ2-7; v_call: TRBV7-9; cdr3_aa: CASTLGGGEPPYEQYF; cdr3_nt: TGTGCCAGCACCCTAGGGGGCGGGGAGCCTCCCTACGAGCAGTACTTC
d_call: NA; clone_size: many; j_call: TRBJ2-1; v_call: TRBV6-2/TRBV6-3; cdr3_aa: CASSYHRGLLYNEQFF; cdr3_nt: TGTGCCAGCAGTTACCACCGGGGCCTACTTTACAATGAGCAGTTCTTC
d_call: NA; clone_size: NA; j_call: TRBJ1-1; v_call: TRBV4-2; cdr3_aa: CASSQASEAFF; cdr3_nt: TGTGCCAGCAGCCAAGCCTCTGAAGCTTTCTTT
d_call: TRBD1; clone_size: few; j_call: TRBJ1-1; v_call: TRBV19; cdr3_aa: CASSIPPRTGMNTEAFF; cdr3_nt: TGTGCCAGTAGTATACCCCCCCGGACAGGGATGAACACTGAAGCTTTCTTT
d_call: NA; clone_size: few; j_call: TRBJ2-5; v_call: TRBV6-2/TRBV6-3; cdr3_aa: CASMMGLLGETQYF; cdr3_nt: TGTGCCAGCATGATGGGGTTATTGGGGGAGACCCAGTACTTC
d_call: NA; clone_size: few; j_call: TRBJ2-1; v_call: TRBV9; cdr3_aa: CASSEQGRHYNEQFF; cdr3_nt: TGTGCCAGCAGCGAACAGGGTCGGCATTACAATGAGCAGTTCTTC
d_call: TRBD1; clone_size: once; j_call: TRBJ1-5; v_call: TRBV10-3; cdr3_aa: CAISDTGGNDQPQHF; cdr3_nt: TGTGCCATCAGTGACACAGGGGGCAACGATCAGCCCCAGCATTTT
d_call: TRBD2; clone_size: few; j_call: TRBJ2-3; v_call: TRBV7-9; cdr3_aa: CASSMLAGENTDTQYF; cdr3_nt: TGTGCCAGCAGCATGCTAGCGGGAGAAAACACAGATACGCAGTATTTT
d_call: NA; clone_size: NA; j_call: TRBJ2-7; v_call: TRBV19; cdr3_aa: CASMLQAGTYEQYF; cdr3_nt: TGTGCCAGTATGTTACAAGCGGGCACTTACGAGCAGTACTTC
d_call: TRBD2; clone_size: many; j_call: TRBJ2-7; v_call: TRBV7-2; cdr3_aa: CASSEWTSGPYEQYF; cdr3_nt: TGTGCCAGCAGCGAGTGGACTAGCGGGCCCTACGAGCAGTACTTC
d_call: TRBD2; clone_size: few; j_call: TRBJ2-3; v_call: TRBV9; cdr3_aa: CASSVDTSGTGGVSTDTQYF; cdr3_nt: TGTGCCAGCAGCGTGGACACTAGCGGAACCGGGGGGGTTAGCACAGATACGCAGTATTTT
d_call: NA; clone_size: many; j_call: TRBJ1-2; v_call: TRBV19; cdr3_aa: CASSPRTYGYTF; cdr3_nt: TGTGCCAGTAGTCCCAGGACCTATGGCTACACCTTC
d_call: NA; clone_size: few; j_call: TRBJ1-5; v_call: TRBV3-2; cdr3_aa: CASSQDGRQTYSNQPQHF; cdr3_nt: TGTGCCAGCAGCCAAGATGGGAGACAGACCTATAGCAATCAGCCCCAGCATTTT
d_call: NA; clone_size: few; j_call: TRBJ2-2; v_call: TRBV4-1; cdr3_aa: CASSQDWEIGELFF; cdr3_nt: TGCGCCAGCAGCCAAGATTGGGAAATCGGGGAGCTGTTTTTT
d_call: NA; clone_size: few; j_call: TRBJ1-2; v_call: TRBV6-2/TRBV6-3; cdr3_aa: CASGGIGPGSENYGYTF; cdr3_nt: TGTGCCAGCGGGGGAATCGGACCGGGTTCGGAAAACTATGGCTACACCTTC
d_call: NA; clone_size: many; j_call: TRBJ2-2; v_call: TRBV9; cdr3_aa: CASSARGLEVAGELFF; cdr3_nt: TGTGCCAGCAGCGCTCGGGGGCTGGAAGTAGCCGGGGAGCTGTTTTTT
d_call: NA; clone_size: few; j_call: TRBJ2-7; v_call: TRBV4-2; cdr3_aa: CASSEAYPYEQYF; cdr3_nt: TGTGCCAGCAGCGAAGCGTACCCCTACGAGCAGTACTTC
d_call: NA; clone_size: many; j_call: TRBJ2-7; v_call: TRBV20-1; cdr3_aa: CSARASAVSYEQYF; cdr3_nt: TGCAGTGCTAGAGCTAGCGCGGTCTCCTACGAGCAGTACTTC
d_call: TRBD2; clone_size: few; j_call: TRBJ2-1; v_call: TRBV24-1; cdr3_aa: CATSDSSGVYNEQFF; cdr3_nt: TGTGCCACCAGTGATTCTAGCGGAGTTTACAATGAGCAGTTCTTC
d_call: TRBD2; clone_size: many; j_call: TRBJ2-7; v_call: TRBV28; cdr3_aa: CASSSWTSGSYEQYF; cdr3_nt: TGTGCCAGCAGTTCCTGGACTAGCGGGAGCTACGAGCAGTACTTC
d_call: NA; clone_size: many; j_call: TRBJ2-7; v_call: TRBV30; cdr3_aa: CAGIPKHERSYEQYF; cdr3_nt: TGTGCCGGGATCCCGAAGCACGAAAGGTCTTACGAGCAGTACTTC
d_call: NA; clone_size: many; j_call: TRBJ2-2; v_call: TRBV6-1; cdr3_aa: CASRRGGNGELFF; cdr3_nt: TGTGCCAGCCGGCGTGGGGGGAACGGGGAGCTGTTTTTT
d_call: TRBD1; clone_size: few; j_call: TRBJ1-4; v_call: TRBV10-3; cdr3_aa: CAISESRDSGEKLFF; cdr3_nt: TGTGCCATCAGTGAGTCCCGGGACAGTGGCGAAAAACTGTTTTTT
d_call: TRBD1; clone_size: few; j_call: TRBJ2-1; v_call: TRBV7-9; cdr3_aa: CASSLTTGDGGSGEQFF; cdr3_nt: TGTGCCAGCAGCTTAACGACAGGGGACGGGGGCTCAGGAGAGCAGTTCTTC
d_call: NA; clone_size: many; j_call: TRBJ2-7; v_call: TRBV18; cdr3_aa: CASSPNRAPEQYF; cdr3_nt: TGTGCCAGCTCACCTAACAGGGCCCCCGAGCAGTACTTC
d_call: NA; clone_size: NA; j_call: TRBJ1-2; v_call: TRBV9; cdr3_aa: CASSVGRRVDGYTF; cdr3_nt: TGTGCCAGCAGCGTAGGAAGGAGGGTCGATGGCTACACCTTC
d_call: TRBD1; clone_size: NA; j_call: TRBJ1-5; v_call: TRBV19; cdr3_aa: CASSITGAVGQPQHF; cdr3_nt: TGTGCCAGTAGTATAACAGGGGCCGTCGGGCAGCCCCAGCATTTT
d_call: NA; clone_size: few; j_call: TRBJ1-2; v_call: TRBV13; cdr3_aa: CASSPGGVANYGYTF; cdr3_nt: TGTGCCAGCAGCCCCGGGGGGGTGGCTAACTATGGCTACACCTTC
d_call: NA; clone_size: once; j_call: TRBJ2-7; v_call: TRBV18; cdr3_aa: CASSPPTYERYF; cdr3_nt: TGTGCCAGCTCACCGCCTACCTACGAGCGGTACTTC
d_call: NA; clone_size: many; j_call: TRBJ2-7; v_call: TRBV5-4; cdr3_aa: CASSPDGVSYEQYF; cdr3_nt: TGTGCCAGCAGCCCCGACGGGGTTTCCTACGAGCAGTACTTC
d_call: TRBD2; clone_size: many; j_call: TRBJ2-1; v_call: TRBV20-1; cdr3_aa: CSAGTSGRGGEQFF; cdr3_nt: TGCAGTGCCGGGACTAGCGGGAGAGGTGGAGAGCAGTTCTTC
d_call: NA; clone_size: many; j_call: TRBJ2-5; v_call: TRBV28; cdr3_aa: CASTYFRGGKETQYF; cdr3_nt: TGTGCCAGCACCTACTTCAGGGGGGGAAAAGAGACCCAGTACTTC
d_call: TRBD1; clone_size: many; j_call: TRBJ1-2; v_call: TRBV3-1; cdr3_aa: CASSQGTTGSGYTF; cdr3_nt: TGTGCCAGCAGCCAGGGTACGACAGGGTCTGGCTACACCTTC
d_call: TRBD1; clone_size: few; j_call: TRBJ1-5; v_call: TRBV6-1; cdr3_aa: CASSEQGAGNQPQHF; cdr3_nt: TGTGCCAGCAGCGAACAGGGGGCCGGCAATCAGCCCCAGCATTTT
d_call: TRBD2; clone_size: NA; j_call: TRBJ2-3; v_call: TRBV6-2/TRBV6-3; cdr3_aa: CASSYPERERDTQYF; cdr3_nt: TGTGCCAGCAGTTACCCCGAGCGGGAGAGAGATACGCAGTATTTT
d_call: NA; clone_size: few; j_call: TRBJ1-1; v_call: TRBV20-1; cdr3_aa: CSAAPGHLNTEAFF; cdr3_nt: TGCAGTGCTGCACCGGGACACCTGAACACTGAAGCTTTCTTT
d_call: TRBD2; clone_size: many; j_call: TRBJ2-2; v_call: TRBV7-9; cdr3_aa: CASSASGRPDTGELFF; cdr3_nt: TGTGCCAGCAGCGCCAGCGGGAGGCCCGACACCGGGGAGCTGTTTTTT
d_call: NA; clone_size: many; j_call: TRBJ1-2; v_call: TRBV20-1; cdr3_aa: CSAHPTGLRGYTF; cdr3_nt: TGCAGTGCCCACCCGACAGGCCTTAGGGGCTACACCTTC
d_call: NA; clone_size: NA; j_call: TRBJ2-7; v_call: TRBV19; cdr3_aa: CASSIRDGVSYEQYF; cdr3_nt: TGTGCCAGTAGTATACGCGACGGAGTCTCCTACGAGCAGTACTTC
d_call: TRBD2; clone_size: many; j_call: TRBJ2-1; v_call: TRBV12-3/TRBV12-4; cdr3_aa: CASSLAGLAAYNEQFF; cdr3_nt: TGTGCCAGCAGTTTGGCTGGCCTAGCGGCTTACAATGAGCAGTTCTTC